The clone carrying this TCR beta chain was observed many times. Germline V gene data show CDR1 as MNHEY and CDR2 as SVGEGT. V was cut by 6 bases and J by 5 bases, with 13 bases left in between. This CDR3 is built from 13 residues. TCRdb ran MiXCR on the PCR reads and lists one entry per CDR3 protein. The sample contains 45,000 to 65,000 distinct CDR3 sequences, under 30% of which appear only once. These data originate in a study of molecular identifiers for immune sequencing clone quantification. The clonotype comes from a human donor in good health. Some libraries in this study had Jurkat cell RNA spiked in. The sample consisted of naive CD8+ T cells from blood, with Jurkat cell RNA spiked in. Subset in this sample: FACS-sorted CD8+CD4-CCR7+CD45RA+ naive T cells. The chain couples TRBV6-2 or TRBV6-3 to TRBJ2-5; D is uncertain. DNA for the CDR3: TGTGCCAGCAGAACAACACTCTTGGAGACCCAGTACTTC. Amino acids: CASRTTLLETQYF.